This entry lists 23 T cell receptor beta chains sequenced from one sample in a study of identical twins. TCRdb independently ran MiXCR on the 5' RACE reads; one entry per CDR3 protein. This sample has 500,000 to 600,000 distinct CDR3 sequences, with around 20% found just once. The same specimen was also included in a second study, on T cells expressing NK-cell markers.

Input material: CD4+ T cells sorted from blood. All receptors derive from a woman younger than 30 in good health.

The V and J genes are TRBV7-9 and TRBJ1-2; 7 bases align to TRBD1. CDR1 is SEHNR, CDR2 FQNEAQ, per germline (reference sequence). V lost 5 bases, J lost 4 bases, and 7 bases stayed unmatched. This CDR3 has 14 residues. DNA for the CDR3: TGTGCCAGCAGCCCCCCGGGACAGCTCTATGGCTACACCTTC. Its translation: CASSPPGQLYGYTF.

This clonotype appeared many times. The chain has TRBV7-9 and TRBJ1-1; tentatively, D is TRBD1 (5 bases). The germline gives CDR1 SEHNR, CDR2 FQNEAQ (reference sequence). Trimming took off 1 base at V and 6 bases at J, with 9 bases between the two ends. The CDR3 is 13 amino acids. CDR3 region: CASSLVREPEAFF. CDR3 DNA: TGTGCCAGCAGCTTAGTCAGGGAACCTGAAGCTTTCTTT.

As DNA, the CDR3 is TGTGCCAGCTACGCCAGGGTAGCGGGGGATTACAATGAGCAGTTCTTC. Amino acids: CASYARVAGDYNEQFF. The chain joins TRBV27 to TRBJ2-1; 9 bases agree with TRBD2. V dropped 8 bases and J dropped 4; count of bases not matched to a gene: 12. This CDR3 has 16 amino acids. Germline V CDR1 and CDR2: MNHEY, SMNVEV (reference sequence).

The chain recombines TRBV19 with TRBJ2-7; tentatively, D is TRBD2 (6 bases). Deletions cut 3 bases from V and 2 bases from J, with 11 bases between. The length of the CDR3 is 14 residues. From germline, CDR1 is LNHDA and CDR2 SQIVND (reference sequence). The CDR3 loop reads CASSMGGAPYEQYF. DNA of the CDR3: TGTGCCAGTAGTATGGGGGGAGCGCCCTACGAGCAGTACTTC.

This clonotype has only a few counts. CDR3 amino acids: CASSLADLYTEAFF. The CDR3 DNA follows: TGCGCCAGCAGCTTGGCAGATTTGTACACTGAAGCTTTCTTT. The rearrangement uses TRBV5-1 and TRBJ1-1; D remains unclear. This CDR3 comprises 14 residues. Germline loops: CDR1 SGHRS, CDR2 YFSETQ. Between the trimmed V and J ends, which lost 0 bases and 3 bases, there was a span of 9 bases.

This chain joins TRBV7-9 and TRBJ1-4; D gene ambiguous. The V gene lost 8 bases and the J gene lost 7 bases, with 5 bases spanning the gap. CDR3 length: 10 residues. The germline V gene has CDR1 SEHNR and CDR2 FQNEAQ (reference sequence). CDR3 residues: CASAGEKLFF. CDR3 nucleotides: TGTGCCAGCGCGGGTGAAAAACTGTTTTTT.

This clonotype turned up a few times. The CDR3 DNA follows: TGTGCCAGCAGTGAACGAGGGGGCAATCAGCCCCAGCATTTT. As protein: CASSERGGNQPQHF. This sequence joins TRBV6-1 and TRBJ1-5, with D possibly matching TRBD1 (5 bases). The germline V gene encodes CDR1 MNHNS and CDR2 SASEGT. This CDR3 region has 14 residues. The V end lost 2 bases, the J end lost 2 bases, and 7 bases lay between the germline ends.

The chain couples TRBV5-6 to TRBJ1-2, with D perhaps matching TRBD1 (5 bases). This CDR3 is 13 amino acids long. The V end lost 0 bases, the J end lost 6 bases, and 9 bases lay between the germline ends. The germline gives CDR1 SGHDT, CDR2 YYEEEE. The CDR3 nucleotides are TGTGCCAGCAGCTTGGTAGGGGAAAATGGCTACACCTTC. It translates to CASSLVGENGYTF.

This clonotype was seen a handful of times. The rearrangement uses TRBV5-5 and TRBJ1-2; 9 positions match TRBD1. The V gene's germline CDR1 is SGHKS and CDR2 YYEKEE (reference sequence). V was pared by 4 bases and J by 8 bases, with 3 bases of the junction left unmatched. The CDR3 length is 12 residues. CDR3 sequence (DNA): TGTGCCAGCAGCAGACAGGGGGAAGGCTACACCTTC. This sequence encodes CASSRQGEGYTF.

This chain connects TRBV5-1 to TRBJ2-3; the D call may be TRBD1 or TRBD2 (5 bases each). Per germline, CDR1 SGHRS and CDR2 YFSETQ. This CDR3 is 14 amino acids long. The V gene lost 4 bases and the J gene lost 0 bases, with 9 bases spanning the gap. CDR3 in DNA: TGCGCCAGCAGCAGAGGGGAGAGCACAGATACGCAGTATTTT. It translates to CASSRGESTDTQYF.

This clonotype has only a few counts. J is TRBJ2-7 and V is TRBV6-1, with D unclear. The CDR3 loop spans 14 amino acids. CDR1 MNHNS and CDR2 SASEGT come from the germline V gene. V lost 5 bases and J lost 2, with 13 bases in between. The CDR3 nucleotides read TGTGCCAGCAGTATGGGCATGCAGACCTACGAGCAGTACTTC. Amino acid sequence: CASSMGMQTYEQYF.

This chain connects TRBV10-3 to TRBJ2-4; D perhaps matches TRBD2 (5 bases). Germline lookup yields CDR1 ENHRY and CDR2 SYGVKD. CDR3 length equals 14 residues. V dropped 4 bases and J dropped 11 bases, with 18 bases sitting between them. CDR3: CAISVGRKEGLQYF. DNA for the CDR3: TGTGCCATCAGTGTAGGCCGCAAAGAGGGCCTTCAGTACTTC.

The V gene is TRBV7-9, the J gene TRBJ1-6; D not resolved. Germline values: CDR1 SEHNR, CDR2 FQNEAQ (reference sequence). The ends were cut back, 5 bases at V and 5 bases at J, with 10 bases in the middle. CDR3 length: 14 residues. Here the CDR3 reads CASSGLADNSPLHF. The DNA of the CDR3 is TGTGCCAGCAGCGGCTTAGCGGATAATTCACCCCTCCACTTT.

CDR3 bases: TGTGCCAGCAGCTTAGCAGCTCGACAGGACTATGGCTACACCTTC. This sequence encodes CASSLAARQDYGYTF. The chain links TRBV7-2 to TRBJ1-2, with a weak D call TRBD1 (6 bases). This CDR3 has 15 amino acids. V was cut by 0 bases and J by 3 bases, with 11 bases left in between. Germline V gives CDR1 SGHTA, CDR2 FQGNSA.

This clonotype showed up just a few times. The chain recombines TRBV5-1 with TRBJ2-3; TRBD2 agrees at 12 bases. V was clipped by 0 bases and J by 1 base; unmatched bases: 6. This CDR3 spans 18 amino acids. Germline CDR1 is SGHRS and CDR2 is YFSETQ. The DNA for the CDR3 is TGCGCCAGCAGCTTGGTTAGGACTAGCGGGGACCGCACAGATACGCAGTATTTT. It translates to CASSLVRTSGDRTDTQYF. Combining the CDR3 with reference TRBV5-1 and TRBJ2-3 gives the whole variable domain KAGVTQTPRYLIKTRGQQVTLSCSPISGHRSVSWYQQTPGQGLQFLFEYFSETQRNKGNFPGRFSGRQFSNSRSEMNVSTLELGDSALYLCASSLVRTSGDRTDTQYFGPGTRLTVL.

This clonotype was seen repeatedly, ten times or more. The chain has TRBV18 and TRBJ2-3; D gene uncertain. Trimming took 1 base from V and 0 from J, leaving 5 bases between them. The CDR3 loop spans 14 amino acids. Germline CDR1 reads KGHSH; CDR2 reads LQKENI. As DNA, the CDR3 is TGTGCCAGCTCACCACAGCAGAGCACAGATACGCAGTATTTT. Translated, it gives CASSPQQSTDTQYF.

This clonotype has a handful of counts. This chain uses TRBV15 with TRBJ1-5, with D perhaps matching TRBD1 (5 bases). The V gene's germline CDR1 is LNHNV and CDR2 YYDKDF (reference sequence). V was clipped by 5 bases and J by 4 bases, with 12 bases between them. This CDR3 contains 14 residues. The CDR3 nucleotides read TGTGCCACCAGCCCCCGGGACTCGAATCAGCCCCAGCATTTT. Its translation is CATSPRDSNQPQHF. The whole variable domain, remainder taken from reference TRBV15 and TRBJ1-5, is DAMVIQNPRYQVTQFGKPVTLSCSQTLNHNVMYWYQQKSSQAPKLLFHYYDKDFNNEADTPDNFQSRRPNTSFCFLDIRSPGLGDTAMYLCATSPRDSNQPQHFGDGTRLSIL.

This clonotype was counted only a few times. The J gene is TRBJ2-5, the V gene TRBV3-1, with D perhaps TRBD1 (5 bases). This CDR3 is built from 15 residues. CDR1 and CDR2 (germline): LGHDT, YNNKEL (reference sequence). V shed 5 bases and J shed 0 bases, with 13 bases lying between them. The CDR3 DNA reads TGTGCCAGCAGCGGGTCAGACAGTTACCAAGAGACCCAGTACTTC. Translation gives CASSGSDSYQETQYF.

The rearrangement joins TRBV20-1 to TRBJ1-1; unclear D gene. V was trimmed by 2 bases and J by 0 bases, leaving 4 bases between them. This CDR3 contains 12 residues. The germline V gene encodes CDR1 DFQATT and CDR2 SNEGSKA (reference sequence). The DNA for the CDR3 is TGCAGTGCTAGACATGTGAACACTGAAGCTTTCTTT. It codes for CSARHVNTEAFF.

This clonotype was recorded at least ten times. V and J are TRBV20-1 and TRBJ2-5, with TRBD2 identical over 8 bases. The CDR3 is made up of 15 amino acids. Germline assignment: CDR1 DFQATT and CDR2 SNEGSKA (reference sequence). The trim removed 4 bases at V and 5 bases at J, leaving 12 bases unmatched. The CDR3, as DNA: TGCAGTGCTACAACGGGCGGGGGGTACGCGGAGACCCAGTACTTC. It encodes CSATTGGGYAETQYF.

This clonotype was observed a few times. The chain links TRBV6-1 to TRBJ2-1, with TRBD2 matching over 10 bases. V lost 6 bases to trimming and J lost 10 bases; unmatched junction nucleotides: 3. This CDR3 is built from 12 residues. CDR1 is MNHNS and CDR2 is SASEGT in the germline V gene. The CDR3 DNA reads TGTGCCAGCAGAGAGACTAGCGGGGAGCAGTTCTTC. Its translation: CASRETSGEQFF.

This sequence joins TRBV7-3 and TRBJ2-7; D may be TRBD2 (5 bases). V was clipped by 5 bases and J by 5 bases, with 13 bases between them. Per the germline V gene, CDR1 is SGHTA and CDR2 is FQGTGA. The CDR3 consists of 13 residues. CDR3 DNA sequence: TGTGCCAGCAGCCTCCGACTACATGACGAGCAGTACTTC. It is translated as CASSLRLHDEQYF.

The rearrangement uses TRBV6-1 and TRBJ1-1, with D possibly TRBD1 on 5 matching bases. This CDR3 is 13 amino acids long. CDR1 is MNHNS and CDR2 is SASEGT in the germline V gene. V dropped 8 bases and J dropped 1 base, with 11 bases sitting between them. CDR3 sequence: CASARDRNTEAFF. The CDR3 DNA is TGTGCCAGCGCCAGGGATAGGAACACTGAAGCTTTCTTT.